This record covers a single T cell receptor beta chain. This clonotype was counted at least ten times. Its antigen specificity is not known. It has no much larger one-base neighbor in the sample; base qualities were not kept. The data stem from a study of neurological immune-mediated disorders (dated by TCRdb to about 2019). Regarding the study in general: Peripheral blood TCR-beta repertoires from patients with HTLV-I-associated myelopathy (HAM/TSP), patients with multiple sclerosis, and healthy controls were compared in the study using UMI-based sequencing. The 95 to 120 TCR-beta libraries covered PBMC samples along with longitudinal samples, technical triplicates, and paired sorted CD4+ and CD8+ T-cell subsets. The cohort was made up of about 65 subjects, consisting of roughly 15 HAM/TSP patients, roughly 35 multiple sclerosis patients and 20 healthy controls. The research as a whole found: Expanded clones from different subjects shared no identical CDR3 amino acid sequences, which suggests that TCR-beta repertoires were private in all groups. TCR clonal expansion was greatest in HAM/TSP patients and smallest in MS patients, who ranked below even healthy controls.

To synthesize cDNA, template-switch 5'RACE was performed with a primer carrying a 10-nucleotide random unique molecular identifier so that each TCR transcript was tagged. Over 180 million TCR-beta sequences, covering 15-18 subjects, were produced in each sequencing run. Total RNA was extracted with the RNeasy kit. The KAPA Real-time Library Amplification kit was used to amplify TCR-beta VDJ regions with primers targeting the TCR constant region and the 5'RACE anchor. A first PCR added sample indexes and Illumina adaptors, and a second PCR then raised library yield. The roughly 650 bp TCR product was size-selected on a 2% E-gel SizeSelection system after Ampure bead purification. Before pooling, libraries had their quality checked on a Bioanalyzer, their concentration measured with Qubit, and their quantity determined with the Kapa Library Quantification kit. An Illumina HiSeq 2500 was used to sequence the libraries paired-end at 2 x 150 bp. To increase sequence diversity, about 25-31% phiX was spiked into each library pool. Per the authors' processing: Quality-filtered reads were processed with the UMI-based MiGEC pipeline, and over 75% of raw TCR sequences were removed by the MiGEC pipeline during error correction. VDJ genes were aligned to IMGT germline references, and each clonotype was defined by a unique CDR3 amino acid sequence together with V-J genes. Clonal expansion, Shannon diversity and CDR3 relatedness were evaluated with VDJtools (CalcPairwiseDistances, ClusterSamples), while phylogenetic trees were built in CLCbio workbench. A clone was classed as expanded if it had 8 or more unique UMIs, a cutoff based on coefficient-of-variation modelling across technical triplicates. TCRdb ran its own pipeline on the public reads, namely fastp trimming at Q25 and MiXCR clone calling, and kept in-frame beta chains. Identical CDR3 proteins give one entry, which carries the most common genes and DNA. The authors' filters were not applied to this entry. This sample comprises 55,000 to 70,000 distinct CDR3 sequences, over 10% of them detected only once. Clones ranked in the top ten supply 1.5% to 2% of the sample.

Blood bank volunteers in Maryland, USA served as the healthy controls. Unsorted PBMC libraries were generated from 2 million PBMCs stored in RNAlater at -80 °C until RNA extraction. Peripheral blood was subjected to Ficoll-Hypaque density gradient centrifugation to isolate PBMCs, which were then cryopreserved in liquid nitrogen. V ends up 3 bases short and J 5 bases short, with an unmatched junction base count of 4. From a lookup of the germline V gene, CDR1 and CDR2 are SGHRS and YFSETQ. The CDR3, cysteine through phenylalanine, is 14 amino acids long. Solely the CDR3 DNA is kept, with 42 bases framed from the first base.

The rearrangement joined TRBV5-1 to TRBJ2-5; TRBD2 fits 10 bases in the junction. Material: PBMCs. This receptor was obtained from a man aged 55 to 70 in good health. The CDR3 region has the sequence CASSWTSGGETQYF. The DNA reads as follows: TGCGCCAGCAGCTGGACTAGCGGCGGGGAGACCCAGTACTTC.